This is a list of T cell receptor beta chains from one sample in a study of blood T cells in healthy people across ages. In TCRdb, the 5' RACE reads were re-called with MiXCR into one record per CDR3 protein. The sample lists around 650,000 distinct CDR3 sequences, around 43% seen once, with about 30% in the top ten. Sequencing was performed on blood. Source of these receptors: an elderly man in good health. Each CDR3 is given with its conserved first and last residue. The order of the fields is CDR3 length, J gene, V gene, clone size, D gene, CDR3 protein, CDR3 DNA. D genes are given only for firm matches. Part of the rows lack a size; the others show once, few, many or a class for expanded clones.

length: 14
J: TRBJ2-1
V: TRBV4-3
size: few
D: NA
CDR3: CASSQFGSYNEQFF
DNA: TGCGCCAGCAGCCAGTTCGGCTCCTACAATGAGCAGTTCTTC

length: 14
J: TRBJ1-3
V: TRBV9
size: NA
D: NA
CDR3: CASSKDSSGNTIYF
DNA: TGTGCCAGCAGCAAGGACAGCTCTGGAAACACCATATATTTT

length: 15
J: TRBJ1-6
V: TRBV6-5
size: few
D: NA
CDR3: CASSFGRMGDSPLHF
DNA: TGTGCCAGCAGTTTCGGGCGAATGGGGGATTCACCCCTCCACTTT

length: 14
J: TRBJ1-1
V: TRBV7-2
size: NA
D: TRBD1
CDR3: CASSLVGGTAEAFF
DNA: TGTGCCAGCAGCTTAGTAGGGGGGACAGCAGAAGCTTTCTTT

length: 17
J: TRBJ2-7
V: TRBV6-6
size: few
D: TRBD1
CDR3: CASSYFPGQGVSYEQYF
DNA: TGTGCCAGCAGTTACTTCCCGGGACAGGGAGTATCCTACGAGCAGTACTTC

length: 15
J: TRBJ2-1
V: TRBV7-2
size: NA
D: NA
CDR3: CASSQLQGNYNEQFF
DNA: TGTGCCAGCAGCCAACTACAGGGAAATTACAATGAGCAGTTCTTC

length: 17
J: TRBJ2-5
V: TRBV5-1
size: NA
D: TRBD1
CDR3: CASSRNQGQLIQETQYF
DNA: TGCGCCAGCAGCCGAAACCAGGGACAGCTGATTCAAGAGACCCAGTACTTC

length: 14
J: TRBJ2-7
V: TRBV29-1
size: many
D: TRBD2
CDR3: CSVEISGNPYEQYF
DNA: TGCAGCGTTGAGATTAGCGGGAACCCTTACGAGCAGTACTTC

length: 14
J: TRBJ2-1
V: TRBV28
size: NA
D: NA
CDR3: CASSAPGSYNEQFF
DNA: TGTGCCAGCAGTGCGCCAGGGTCCTACAATGAGCAGTTCTTC

length: 12
J: TRBJ2-5
V: TRBV7-9
size: NA
D: NA
CDR3: CASTPSGGTQYF
DNA: TGTGCCAGCACCCCGTCTGGGGGGACCCAGTACTTC

length: 17
J: TRBJ2-3
V: TRBV11-2
size: NA
D: TRBD2
CDR3: CASSLAGTSPGDDTQYF
DNA: TGTGCCAGCAGCTTAGCGGGGACTAGTCCGGGGGACGATACGCAGTATTTT

length: 16
J: TRBJ1-2
V: TRBV7-9
size: NA
D: NA
CDR3: CASSLDVGTRLYGYTF
DNA: TGTGCCAGCAGCTTAGATGTGGGGACGAGGCTCTATGGCTACACCTTC

length: 13
J: TRBJ1-1
V: TRBV6-5
size: NA
D: NA
CDR3: CASSPTGSTEAFF
DNA: TGTGCCAGCAGTCCAACAGGGTCTACTGAAGCTTTCTTT

length: 16
J: TRBJ2-3
V: TRBV7-2
size: NA
D: NA
CDR3: CASSLEQGRGTDTQYF
DNA: TGTGCCAGCAGCTTAGAGCAGGGACGGGGCACAGATACGCAGTATTTT

length: 14
J: TRBJ2-7
V: TRBV7-2
size: NA
D: NA
CDR3: CASRYRGLYNEQYF
DNA: TGTGCCAGCAGGTACCGGGGGCTCTACAATGAGCAGTACTTC

length: 20
J: TRBJ2-1
V: TRBV6-2/TRBV6-3
size: few
D: TRBD2
CDR3: CASSPLFTNPTSAIGDEQFF
DNA: TGTGCCAGCAGCCCCTTATTTACTAACCCTACTAGCGCGATAGGCGATGAGCAGTTCTTC

length: 16
J: TRBJ2-1
V: TRBV28
size: NA
D: TRBD2
CDR3: CASSRLAGDAYNEQFF
DNA: TGTGCCAGCAGTCGATTAGCGGGAGACGCCTACAATGAGCAGTTCTTC

length: 15
J: TRBJ2-7
V: TRBV6-5
size: NA
D: TRBD1
CDR3: CASSYGALTGDEQYF
DNA: TGTGCCAGCAGTTACGGTGCCTTGACAGGGGACGAGCAGTACTTC

length: 13
J: TRBJ2-7
V: TRBV20-1
size: few
D: TRBD1
CDR3: CSAQGQGDYEQYF
DNA: TGCAGTGCCCAGGGACAGGGGGACTACGAGCAGTACTTC

length: 16
J: TRBJ2-2
V: TRBV2
size: NA
D: NA
CDR3: CASSENGLRYTGELFF
DNA: TGTGCCAGCAGTGAAAATGGTTTACGATACACCGGGGAGCTGTTTTTT

length: 11
J: TRBJ2-1
V: TRBV29-1
size: NA
D: NA
CDR3: CSLKAFDEQFF
DNA: TGCAGCTTGAAGGCATTCGATGAGCAGTTCTTC

length: 14
J: TRBJ1-6
V: TRBV7-2
size: NA
D: NA
CDR3: CASSFEGLNSPLHF
DNA: TGTGCCAGCAGCTTCGAGGGTTTAAATTCACCCCTCCACTTT

length: 15
J: TRBJ2-4
V: TRBV10-3
size: few
D: NA
CDR3: CAISDPGLAKNIQYF
DNA: TGTGCCATCAGTGACCCGGGGTTAGCCAAAAACATTCAGTACTTC

length: 15
J: TRBJ2-1
V: TRBV21-1
size: few
D: NA
CDR3: CASSWTGVSYNEQFF
DNA: TGTGCCAGCAGCTGGACGGGGGTCTCCTACAATGAGCAGTTCTTC

length: 15
J: TRBJ2-5
V: TRBV7-2
size: NA
D: NA
CDR3: CASSTPGVGGETQYF
DNA: TGTGCCAGCAGCACCCCGGGTGTGGGAGGAGAGACCCAGTACTTC

length: 13
J: TRBJ1-5
V: TRBV20-1
size: NA
D: NA
CDR3: CSARVPGNQPQHF
DNA: TGCAGTGCTAGGGTTCCGGGCAATCAGCCCCAGCATTTT

length: 17
J: TRBJ2-1
V: TRBV4-3
size: few
D: NA
CDR3: CASSQDLSGVGGNEQFF
DNA: TGCGCCAGCAGCCAAGACCTTAGCGGAGTGGGGGGCAATGAGCAGTTCTTC

length: 13
J: TRBJ2-3
V: TRBV27
size: NA
D: NA
CDR3: CVSSSNRPDTQYF
DNA: TGTGTCAGCAGTTCAAACAGGCCAGATACGCAGTATTTT

length: 13
J: TRBJ2-3
V: TRBV29-1
size: many
D: TRBD1
CDR3: CSVAEGQADTQYF
DNA: TGCAGCGTTGCAGAAGGACAGGCAGATACGCAGTATTTT

length: 19
J: TRBJ2-7
V: TRBV28
size: few
D: TRBD1
CDR3: CASSLAGDRGGKRTYEQYF
DNA: TGTGCCAGCAGTTTAGCAGGGGACAGGGGGGGGAAACGCACCTACGAGCAGTACTTC

length: 17
J: TRBJ1-5
V: TRBV3-1
size: NA
D: TRBD1
CDR3: CASSQGPGGPGNQPQHF
DNA: TGTGCCAGCAGCCAGGGTCCAGGGGGCCCTGGCAATCAGCCCCAGCATTTT

length: 18
J: TRBJ2-1
V: TRBV6-1
size: once
D: NA
CDR3: CASSRWASQGPAYNEQFF
DNA: TGTGCCAGCAGTAGATGGGCATCTCAGGGGCCTGCCTACAATGAGCAGTTCTTC

length: 14
J: TRBJ2-7
V: TRBV20-1
size: few
D: NA
CDR3: CSANGQKGRYEQYF
DNA: TGCAGTGCCAACGGACAAAAGGGAAGGTACGAGCAGTACTTC

length: 16
J: TRBJ2-7
V: TRBV7-2
size: NA
D: TRBD2
CDR3: CASSLDVAGGLTEQYF
DNA: TGTGCCAGCAGCTTAGATGTTGCGGGAGGGCTCACCGAGCAGTACTTC

length: 16
J: TRBJ2-2
V: TRBV21-1
size: NA
D: NA
CDR3: CASSPFGGRHTGELFF
DNA: TGTGCCAGCAGCCCGTTCGGAGGGCGCCACACCGGGGAGCTGTTTTTT

length: 16
J: TRBJ2-5
V: TRBV20-1
size: NA
D: TRBD2
CDR3: CSALSGRAGMGETQYF
DNA: TGCAGTGCTCTTAGCGGGAGGGCCGGTATGGGTGAGACCCAGTACTTC

length: 16
J: TRBJ2-6
V: TRBV6-6
size: NA
D: NA
CDR3: CASSYSKSTGANVLTF
DNA: TGTGCCAGCAGTTACTCTAAAAGCACTGGGGCCAACGTCCTGACTTTC

length: 17
J: TRBJ2-1
V: TRBV6-1
size: NA
D: NA
CDR3: CASSAPQGQSAYNEQFF
DNA: TGTGCCAGCAGTGCCCCACAGGGACAAAGCGCCTACAATGAGCAGTTCTTC

length: 15
J: TRBJ2-5
V: TRBV24-1
size: NA
D: TRBD2
CDR3: CATSEVRGPGGTQYF
DNA: TGTGCCACCAGTGAGGTCCGGGGCCCGGGGGGGACCCAGTACTTC

length: 15
J: TRBJ2-3
V: TRBV7-3
size: few
D: NA
CDR3: CASSLTPGLTDTQDF
DNA: TGTGCCAGCAGCTTAACCCCGGGGTTGACAGATACGCAGGATTTT

length: 13
J: TRBJ1-4
V: TRBV25-1
size: NA
D: NA
CDR3: CASSGDGRVKLFF
DNA: TGTGCCAGCAGTGGAGACGGGCGGGTAAAACTGTTTTTT

length: 14
J: TRBJ2-7
V: TRBV3-1
size: NA
D: NA
CDR3: CASSQEPAPWEQYF
DNA: TGTGCCAGCAGCCAAGAACCCGCCCCTTGGGAGCAGTACTTC

length: 14
J: TRBJ1-6
V: TRBV4-3
size: NA
D: NA
CDR3: CASSHQVLDSPLHF
DNA: TGCGCCAGCAGCCATCAGGTCCTCGATTCACCCCTCCACTTT

length: 13
J: TRBJ2-3
V: TRBV7-8
size: few
D: NA
CDR3: CASSAGSVNTQYF
DNA: TGTGCCAGCAGCGCCGGGAGCGTGAATACGCAGTATTTT

length: 13
J: TRBJ2-7
V: TRBV24-1
size: many
D: NA
CDR3: CAVGAGTTHEQYF
DNA: TGTGCCGTGGGAGCCGGGACGACTCACGAGCAGTACTTC

length: 16
J: TRBJ1-2
V: TRBV29-1
size: few
D: NA
CDR3: CSVEGGARGSNYGYTF
DNA: TGCAGCGTTGAAGGTGGGGCGCGGGGGTCTAACTATGGCTACACCTTC

length: 13
J: TRBJ2-5
V: TRBV7-7
size: NA
D: NA
CDR3: CASSRRVGETQYF
DNA: TGTGCTAGCAGCCGCAGGGTTGGGGAGACCCAGTACTTC

length: 12
J: TRBJ2-1
V: TRBV6-2/TRBV6-3
size: NA
D: NA
CDR3: CASSEQVREQFF
DNA: TGTGCCAGCAGTGAACAGGTACGCGAACAGTTCTTC

length: 16
J: TRBJ1-4
V: TRBV4-1
size: once
D: NA
CDR3: CASSLITEGLNEKLFF
DNA: TGCGCCAGCAGCCTTATTACCGAGGGACTTAATGAAAAACTGTTTTTT

length: 13
J: TRBJ2-7
V: TRBV20-1
size: NA
D: NA
CDR3: CSARDTTNYEQYF
DNA: TGCAGTGCTAGAGATACCACCAACTACGAGCAGTACTTC

length: 14
J: TRBJ2-4
V: TRBV29-1
size: NA
D: TRBD2
CDR3: CSVEVGGGVDIQYF
DNA: TGCAGCGTGGAGGTCGGCGGGGGGGTTGACATTCAGTACTTC

length: 16
J: TRBJ1-2
V: TRBV7-9
size: few
D: NA
CDR3: CASSFDLLDTRKGYTF
DNA: TGTGCCAGCAGCTTTGATCTGTTGGACACTCGAAAAGGCTACACCTTC

length: 15
J: TRBJ2-1
V: TRBV13
size: NA
D: TRBD1
CDR3: CASSETGIGYNEQFF
DNA: TGTGCCAGCAGCGAGACAGGGATAGGGTACAATGAGCAGTTCTTC